The rows below give T cell receptor beta chains drawn from one sample of a study of T cell changes during pregnancy in multiple sclerosis. Assay used: immunoSEQ multiplex PCR; TCRdb lists only in-frame clones, some missing. The repertoire includes under 65,000 clones, approximately 93% of them detected once, and 3% to 4.5% sits in the top ten. The sample in question was CD8+ T cells from peripheral blood mononuclear cells, obtained in the second trimester of pregnancy. Receptor source: a female donor with multiple sclerosis, enrolled in a pregnancy study. CDR3s include the opening cysteine and the closing phenylalanine or tryptophan. Each record gives: V gene, J gene, D gene, clone size, CDR3 protein, CDR3 DNA. The D gene is left open where the match is weak. A clone size is listed for some rows: how often the clone was seen (once, few, many), or a class if it is expanded.

v_gene: TRBV6-6; j_gene: TRBJ1-4; d_gene: TRBD1; abundance: .; CDR3aa: CASAPGQGGEKLFF; CDR3nt: TGTGCCAGCGCCCCGGGACAGGGGGGCGAAAAACTGTTTTTT
v_gene: TRBV7-6; j_gene: TRBJ1-5; d_gene: .; abundance: .; CDR3aa: CASSLGTVNQPQHF; CDR3nt: TGTGCCAGCAGCTTAGGGACAGTCAATCAGCCCCAGCATTTT
v_gene: TRBV27; j_gene: TRBJ1-1; d_gene: .; abundance: .; CDR3aa: CASSFFGPSGNTEAFF; CDR3nt: TGTGCCAGCAGTTTTTTTGGCCCTTCGGGGAACACTGAAGCTTTCTTT
v_gene: TRBV4-2; j_gene: TRBJ2-7; d_gene: .; abundance: .; CDR3aa: CASSQGIMTYEQYF; CDR3nt: TGTGCCAGCAGCCAAGGAATTATGACATACGAGCAGTACTTC
v_gene: TRBV19; j_gene: TRBJ1-5; d_gene: .; abundance: .; CDR3aa: CASSVDSSRPQHF; CDR3nt: TGTGCCAGTAGTGTCGACAGCTCCCGGCCCCAGCATTTT
v_gene: TRBV21-1; j_gene: TRBJ1-3; d_gene: .; abundance: .; CDR3aa: CASSKRNQLDSGNTIYF; CDR3nt: TGTGCCAGCAGCAAGCGGAATCAGCTCGACTCTGGAAACACCATATATTTT
v_gene: TRBV7-6; j_gene: TRBJ1-1; d_gene: .; abundance: .; CDR3aa: CASSPIQFTEAFF; CDR3nt: TGTGCCAGCAGCCCAATACAGTTCACTGAAGCTTTCTTT
v_gene: TRBV27; j_gene: TRBJ2-5; d_gene: .; abundance: few; CDR3aa: CASSLSPQGYGETQYF; CDR3nt: TGTGCCAGCAGTTTATCCCCACAGGGATACGGGGAGACCCAGTACTTC
v_gene: TRBV9; j_gene: TRBJ2-1; d_gene: TRBD2; abundance: .; CDR3aa: CASSVDGLADNEQFF; CDR3nt: TGTGCCAGCAGCGTAGATGGACTAGCGGACAATGAGCAGTTCTTC
v_gene: TRBV9; j_gene: TRBJ2-1; d_gene: .; abundance: .; CDR3aa: CASSVATLSYNEQFF; CDR3nt: TGTGCCAGCAGCGTAGCTACTCTCTCCTACAATGAGCAGTTCTTC
v_gene: TRBV27; j_gene: TRBJ1-5; d_gene: TRBD1; abundance: .; CDR3aa: CASSLTTGGDQPQHF; CDR3nt: TGTGCCAGCAGTTTAACTACAGGGGGCGATCAGCCCCAGCATTTT
v_gene: TRBV4-1; j_gene: TRBJ2-3; d_gene: .; abundance: .; CDR3aa: CASSQEGRQYDTQYF; CDR3nt: TGCGCCAGCAGCCAAGAAGGACGACAGTACGATACGCAGTATTTT
v_gene: TRBV7-2; j_gene: TRBJ2-7; d_gene: .; abundance: once; CDR3aa: CASSLAPLDSLIDEQYF; CDR3nt: TGTGCCAGCAGCTTAGCCCCTCTGGACTCCTTAATTGACGAGCAGTACTTC
v_gene: TRBV7-3; j_gene: TRBJ1-3; d_gene: TRBD1; abundance: .; CDR3aa: CASSSRDSSGNTIYF; CDR3nt: TGTGCCAGCAGCTCAAGGGACAGCTCTGGAAACACCATATATTTT
v_gene: TRBV11-2; j_gene: TRBJ2-2; d_gene: TRBD1; abundance: .; CDR3aa: CASSFPTGQGALNTGELFF; CDR3nt: TGTGCCAGCAGCTTCCCAACGGGACAGGGGGCCCTGAACACCGGGGAGCTGTTTTTT
v_gene: TRBV7-6; j_gene: TRBJ1-5; d_gene: TRBD1; abundance: .; CDR3aa: CASSPERGLGQPQHF; CDR3nt: TGTGCCAGCAGCCCTGAAAGGGGGCTAGGACAGCCCCAGCATTTT
v_gene: TRBV6-1; j_gene: TRBJ2-1; d_gene: TRBD2; abundance: .; CDR3aa: CASSETSGGYNEQFF; CDR3nt: TGTGCCAGCAGTGAGACGTCCGGGGGGTACAATGAGCAGTTCTTC
v_gene: TRBV5-8; j_gene: TRBJ1-5; d_gene: .; abundance: .; CDR3aa: CASSLGGGQPQHF; CDR3nt: TGTGCCAGCAGCCTCGGGGGTGGGCAGCCCCAGCATTTT
v_gene: TRBV21-1; j_gene: TRBJ2-4; d_gene: .; abundance: .; CDR3aa: CASSKDRGQGMSKNIQYF; CDR3nt: TGTGCCAGCAGCAAAGATCGGGGACAGGGGATGTCCAAAAACATTCAGTACTTC
v_gene: TRBV4-3; j_gene: TRBJ1-2; d_gene: TRBD1; abundance: .; CDR3aa: CASSQDEGAPTDYGYTF; CDR3nt: TGCGCCAGCAGCCAAGATGAGGGGGCGCCTACTGACTATGGCTACACCTTC
v_gene: TRBV7-2; j_gene: TRBJ2-2; d_gene: TRBD1; abundance: .; CDR3aa: CASSFGQGNTGELFF; CDR3nt: TGTGCCAGCAGCTTTGGACAGGGGAACACCGGGGAGCTGTTTTTT
v_gene: TRBV5-4; j_gene: TRBJ2-7; d_gene: TRBD2; abundance: .; CDR3aa: CASSHASSGGGDEQYF; CDR3nt: TGTGCCAGCAGCCATGCCTCTAGCGGGGGGGGCGACGAGCAGTACTTC
v_gene: TRBV10-3; j_gene: TRBJ2-6; d_gene: .; abundance: .; CDR3aa: CTISEAGTSVSGANVLTF; CDR3nt: TGTACCATCAGTGAGGCCGGGACATCGGTGTCTGGGGCCAACGTCCTGACTTTC
v_gene: TRBV7-8; j_gene: TRBJ2-1; d_gene: TRBD2; abundance: .; CDR3aa: CASSLMALAGGNEQFF; CDR3nt: TGTGCCAGCAGCTTAATGGCGCTAGCGGGCGGCAATGAGCAGTTCTTC
v_gene: TRBV29-1; j_gene: TRBJ2-7; d_gene: .; abundance: .; CDR3aa: CSGKSTESYEQYF; CDR3nt: TGCAGCGGCAAATCGACAGAGTCCTACGAGCAGTACTTC
v_gene: TRBV7-9; j_gene: TRBJ2-6; d_gene: TRBD1; abundance: .; CDR3aa: CASSTVGQGANVLTF; CDR3nt: TGTGCCAGCAGCACAGTGGGACAGGGGGCCAACGTCCTGACTTTC
v_gene: TRBV19; j_gene: TRBJ1-5; d_gene: TRBD1; abundance: .; CDR3aa: CASQPQRQGSNQPQHF; CDR3nt: TGTGCCAGTCAGCCCCAACGACAGGGGTCCAATCAGCCCCAGCATTTT
v_gene: TRBV13; j_gene: TRBJ1-1; d_gene: .; abundance: .; CDR3aa: CASSLEGGVHTEAFF; CDR3nt: TGTGCCAGCAGCTTAGAGGGGGGGGTACACACTGAAGCTTTCTTT
v_gene: TRBV4-1; j_gene: TRBJ2-7; d_gene: .; abundance: once; CDR3aa: CASSQGESPLSEQYF; CDR3nt: TGCGCCAGCAGCCAAGGAGAAAGCCCGCTAAGCGAGCAGTACTTC